This T cell receptor (beta chain) was captured by sequencing in a study of cytomegalovirus exposure and HLA in healthy donors. The overall study: The roughly 130 validation repertoires used the same platform as the approximately 700 first-cohort repertoires (as reported by a later analysis). Findings and caveats of the study: The classifier reportedly diagnosed cytomegalovirus status with high sensitivity and specificity. Subsequent analysis of the 120 or so validation repertoires found a tendency for first-cohort TCR clusters to co-occur.

Assay used: immunoSEQ multiplex PCR; TCRdb lists only in-frame clones, some missing. The sample has some 150,000 clones; roughly nine tenths are singletons. This CDR3 has 14 residues. CDR1 and CDR2 (germline): MNHEY, SVGAGI. Trimming at V came to 6 bases and at J to 4 bases, leaving 5 bases not matched to a gene. Of note for this clone: Its antigen is undetermined.

The V call is TRBV6-5, the J call TRBJ2-7; 11 bases map to TRBD1. The sequence came from a man aged 18 to 30 in good health and CMV-seronegative. The sample comprised PBMCs. The CDR3 region is CASRRTGGFYEQYF. The CDR3 DNA reads as TGTGCCAGCAGAAGGACAGGGGGCTTTTACGAGCAGTACTTC.